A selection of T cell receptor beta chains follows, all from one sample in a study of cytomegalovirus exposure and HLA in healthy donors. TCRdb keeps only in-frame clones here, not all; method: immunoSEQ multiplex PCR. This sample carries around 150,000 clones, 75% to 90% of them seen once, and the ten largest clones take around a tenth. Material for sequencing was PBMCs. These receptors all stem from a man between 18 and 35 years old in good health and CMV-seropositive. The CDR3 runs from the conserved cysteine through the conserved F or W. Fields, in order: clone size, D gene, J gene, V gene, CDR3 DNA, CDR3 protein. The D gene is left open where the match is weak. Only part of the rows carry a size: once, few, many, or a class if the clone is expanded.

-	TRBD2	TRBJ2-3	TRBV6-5	TGTGCCAGCAGTTACAGCGGGGGGGCCACAGATACGCAGTATTTT	CASSYSGGATDTQYF
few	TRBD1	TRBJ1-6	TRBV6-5	TGTGCCAGCAGTCGCTGGGACAGCCGATCACCCCTCCACTTT	CASSRWDSRSPLHF
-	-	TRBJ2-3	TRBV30	TGTGCCTGGAGTGTTCGGGGTCCAGATACGCAGTATTTT	CAWSVRGPDTQYF
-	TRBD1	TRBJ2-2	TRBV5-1	TGCGCCAGCAGCTTGGCGGCAGGGGGTATCGGGGAGCTGTTTTTT	CASSLAAGGIGELFF
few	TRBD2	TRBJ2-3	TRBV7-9	TGTGCCAGCAGCGATGAGGGTATAGCGGGGGGAAGCACAGATACGCAGTATTTT	CASSDEGIAGGSTDTQYF
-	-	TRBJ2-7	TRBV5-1	TGCGCCAGCAGCTCCCGAGGAGCGGCCTACGAGCAGTACTTC	CASSSRGAAYEQYF
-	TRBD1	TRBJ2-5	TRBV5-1	TGCGCCAGCAGCCCCCGGACAGGGGAAGAGACCCAGTACTTC	CASSPRTGEETQYF
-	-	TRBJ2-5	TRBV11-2	TGTGCCAGCAGCTTGAACTACCAAGAGACCCAGTACTTC	CASSLNYQETQYF
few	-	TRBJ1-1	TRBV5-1	TGCGCCAGCAGCTTGGAGCCCCCTAACACTGAAGCTTTCTTT	CASSLEPPNTEAFF
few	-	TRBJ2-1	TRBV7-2	TGTGCCAGCAGCACCCTTCAAGACAGCCTGTACAATGAGCAGTTCTTC	CASSTLQDSLYNEQFF
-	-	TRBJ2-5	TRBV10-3	TGTGCCATCAGTGAGTCATGGACAGCGGGGCATCGATACTTC	CAISESWTAGHRYF
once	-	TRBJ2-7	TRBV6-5	TGTGCCAGCAGTTACCGCGCGGGACAGAAGACCTACGAGCAGTACTTC	CASSYRAGQKTYEQYF
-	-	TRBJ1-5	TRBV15	TGTGCCACCAGCAGAGATCCGGGGGACAATCAGCCCCAGCATTTT	CATSRDPGDNQPQHF
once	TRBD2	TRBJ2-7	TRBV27	TGTGCCAGCAGTCCCCGGACTAGCGGGGCCTCCTACGAGCAGTACTTC	CASSPRTSGASYEQYF
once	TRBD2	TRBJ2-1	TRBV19	TGTGCCAGTAGTATCGGGGGGATTGCTGAGCAGTTCTTC	CASSIGGIAEQFF
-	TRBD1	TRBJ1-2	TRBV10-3	TGTGCCACCTGGGACAGCCGGGACTATGGCTACACCTTC	CATWDSRDYGYTF
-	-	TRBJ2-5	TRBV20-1	TGCAGTGTTAGACGAGAGACCCAGTACTTC	CSVRRETQYF
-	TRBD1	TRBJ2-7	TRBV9	TGTGCCAGCAGCGTGACAGGGGACCACGAGCAGTACTTC	CASSVTGDHEQYF
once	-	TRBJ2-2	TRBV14	TGTGCCAGCAGCCAAAAGGGGTCCGGTTGGAACACCGGGGAGCTGTTTTTT	CASSQKGSGWNTGELFF
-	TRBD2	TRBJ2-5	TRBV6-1	TGTGCCAGCAGTGATCCCAGCGGGACCCAAGAGACCCAGTACTTC	CASSDPSGTQETQYF
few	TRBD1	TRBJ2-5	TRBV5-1	TGCGCCAGCAGCAGGGACAGGGGAGAGACCCAGTACTTC	CASSRDRGETQYF
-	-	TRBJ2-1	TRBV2	TGTGCCAGCAGCTTCGGACAGACGGTTGATGAGCAGTTCTTC	CASSFGQTVDEQFF
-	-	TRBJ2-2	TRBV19	TGTGCCACCCCCGGTCCCCACACCGGGGAGCTGTTTTTT	CATPGPHTGELFF
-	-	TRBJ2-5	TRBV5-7	TGTGCCAGCAGCTTGGGTATTGAGCATACGGAGACCCAGTACTTC	CASSLGIEHTETQYF
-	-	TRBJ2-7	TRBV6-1	TGTGCCAGCGCGCTCTCGGGGGTCGAAAGCGAGCAGTACTTC	CASALSGVESEQYF
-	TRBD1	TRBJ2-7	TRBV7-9	TGTGCCAGCAGCTTATACGACAGGGGGTACGAGCAGTACTTC	CASSLYDRGYEQYF
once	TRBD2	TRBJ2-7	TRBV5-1	TGCGCCAGCAGCCTAGGACTAGCGGGGGAGAGCTCCTACGAGCAGTACTTC	CASSLGLAGESSYEQYF
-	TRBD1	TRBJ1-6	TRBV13	TGTGCCAGCAGCTTAGGGGGGGACAGCCCGCAAACGGGGCGCTCACCCCTCCACTTT	CASSLGGDSPQTGRSPLHF
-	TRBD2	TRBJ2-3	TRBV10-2	TGCGCCAGCACCACAGCGGGGGTAGGAACAGATACGCAGTATTTT	CASTTAGVGTDTQYF
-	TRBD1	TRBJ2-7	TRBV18	TGTGCCAGCTCACCGTACCAGGGGGCAGGGGAGCAGTACTTC	CASSPYQGAGEQYF
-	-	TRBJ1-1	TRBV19	TGTGCCAGTAGTATGGGGAGGAGGGGTAACACTGAAGCTTTCTTT	CASSMGRRGNTEAFF
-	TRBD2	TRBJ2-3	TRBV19	TGTGCCAGTAGTACCCAACCGGGGGGTTACACAGATACGCAGTATTTT	CASSTQPGGYTDTQYF
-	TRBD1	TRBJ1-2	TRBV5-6	TGTGCCAGCAGCCTGACAGGGGTTGGCTACACCTTC	CASSLTGVGYTF
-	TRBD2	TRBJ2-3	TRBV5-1	TGCGCCAGCAGCTTGTTCCTAGCGGGGGGCGGCACAGATACGCAGTATTTT	CASSLFLAGGGTDTQYF
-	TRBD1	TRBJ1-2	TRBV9	TGTGCCAGCAGCGTAGAGGGACAGGGGTCCTATGGCTACACCTTC	CASSVEGQGSYGYTF